These T cell receptor beta chains were read from a single sample in a study of shared T cell receptors in the human thymus. Using immunoSEQ multiplex PCR, the repertoire was profiled, and TCRdb retains in-frame clones only, with some absent. Here the sample spans tens of thousands of clones, about 95% being singletons. The sequenced sample consisted of thymocytes. The source of these receptors is a human donor. CDR3s include the opening cysteine and the closing phenylalanine or tryptophan. D genes are given only for firm matches. Clone size is given for some rows only: seen once, a few or many times, or a class if the clone is expanded.

v_gene	j_gene	d_gene	abundance	CDR3aa	CDR3nt
TRBV4-1	TRBJ2-1	TRBD2	NA	CASSPSNLAGGTYNEQFF	TGCGCCAGCAGCCCATCGAATCTAGCGGGGGGCACATACAATGAGCAGTTCTTC
TRBV14	TRBJ2-2	TRBD2	NA	CASSQERTSGKTGELFF	TGTGCCAGCAGCCAGGAAAGGACTAGCGGTAAAACCGGGGAGCTGTTTTTT
TRBV2	TRBJ1-2	NA	NA	CASSEAANYGYTF	TGTGCCAGCAGTGAAGCGGCAAACTATGGCTACACCTTC
TRBV12-5	TRBJ1-2	NA	NA	CASGFFRDYGYTF	TGTGCTAGTGGTTTTTTCCGGGATTATGGCTACACCTTC
TRBV9	TRBJ1-6	NA	NA	CASSVASSLKLNSPLHF	TGTGCCAGCAGCGTAGCTTCCTCCTTGAAACTTAATTCACCCCTCCACTTT
TRBV25-1	TRBJ2-7	NA	NA	CASSGWTASDSYEQYF	TGTGCCAGCAGTGGATGGACAGCATCTGACTCCTACGAGCAGTACTTC
TRBV25-1	TRBJ1-4	NA	NA	CASSESGAGEKLFF	TGTGCCAGCAGTGAATCAGGGGCGGGGGAAAAACTGTTTTTT
TRBV14	TRBJ1-1	TRBD1	NA	CASSLPPGGVNEAFF	TGTGCCAGCAGCCTCCCCCCAGGGGGCGTTAATGAAGCTTTCTTT
TRBV2	TRBJ2-2	NA	NA	CASSGPDYTGELFF	TGTGCCAGCAGTGGGCCGGACTACACCGGGGAGCTGTTTTTT
TRBV20-1	TRBJ1-2	NA	once	CSARDWGFFFF	TGCAGTGCTAGAGATTGGGGCTTCTTCTTCTTC
TRBV4-3	TRBJ2-1	NA	NA	CASSQGVGSNEQFF	TGCGCCAGCAGCCAAGGTGTTGGGTCCAATGAGCAGTTCTTC
TRBV7-9	TRBJ1-1	TRBD1	NA	CASSLCGATGWGSTEAFF	TGTGCCAGCAGCTTGTGTGGGGCGACAGGGTGGGGTAGCACTGAAGCTTTCTTT
TRBV6-5	TRBJ2-6	TRBD1	NA	CASSTGAGANVLTF	TGTGCCAGCAGTACAGGGGCTGGGGCCAACGTCCTGACTTTC
TRBV12-5	TRBJ2-4	NA	NA	CASGYVGGREAKNIQYF	TGTGCTAGTGGGTATGTGGGCGGACGTGAAGCCAAAAACATTCAGTACTTC
TRBV4-3	TRBJ2-5	TRBD2	NA	CASSQGVSGEAGGRKEETQYF	TGCGCCAGCAGCCAAGGTGTTAGTGGTGAAGCGGGGGGACGAAAAGAAGAGACCCAGTACTTC
TRBV19	TRBJ1-4	TRBD1	NA	CASRSGTGDEKLFF	TGTGCCAGTAGATCCGGGACAGGGGATGAAAAACTGTTTTTT
TRBV7-3	TRBJ1-1	NA	NA	CASSSQLSADYRDDTEAFF	TGTGCCAGCAGCTCACAGTTGTCGGCCGATTACAGGGACGACACTGAAGCTTTCTTT
TRBV14	TRBJ1-4	NA	NA	CASSQVTIRGEKLFF	TGTGCCAGCAGCCAAGTCACCATACGTGGTGAAAAACTGTTTTTT
TRBV7-3	TRBJ1-3	TRBD1	NA	CASSLRFRTGRGNTIYF	TGTGCCAGCAGCTTACGCTTCCGGACAGGGAGGGGAAACACCATATATTTT
TRBV5-1	TRBJ2-1	TRBD2	NA	CASSCSGGPPHEQFF	TGCGCCAGCAGCTGTAGCGGGGGGCCCCCCCATGAGCAGTTCTTC
TRBV5-5	TRBJ1-2	TRBD1	NA	CASSLMGGVGTGPFYGYTF	TGTGCCAGCAGCTTGATGGGAGGGGTTGGGACAGGGCCCTTCTATGGCTACACCTTC
TRBV7-2	TRBJ2-5	TRBD2	NA	CASSCSKLTSGGVKETQYF	TGTGCCAGCAGCTGCTCCAAATTGACTAGCGGGGGGGTTAAAGAGACCCAGTACTTC
TRBV12-5	TRBJ1-2	NA	NA	CASGLAPTGSFYGYTF	TGTGCTAGTGGTTTGGCCCCGACAGGTAGCTTCTATGGCTACACCTTC
TRBV7-9	TRBJ1-2	NA	NA	CASTPSDRDTGNYGYTF	TGTGCCAGCACCCCCTCCGACCGGGACACGGGAAACTATGGCTACACCTTC
TRBV7-3	TRBJ1-5	NA	NA	CASSSGLGKPNQPQHF	TGTGCCAGCAGCTCAGGGTTAGGGAAGCCTAATCAGCCCCAGCATTTT
TRBV7-2	TRBJ1-4	TRBD1	NA	CASSVLTGGGEKLFF	TGTGCCAGCAGCGTCCTGACAGGGGGCGGTGAAAAACTGTTTTTT
TRBV15	TRBJ2-7	NA	NA	CATSRDPFRGGHEQYF	TGTGCCACCAGCAGAGATCCTTTCAGGGGTGGCCACGAGCAGTACTTC
TRBV12-5	TRBJ2-1	NA	NA	CASGSRGALSYNEQFF	TGTGCTAGTGGTTCCAGGGGCGCCCTCTCCTACAATGAGCAGTTCTTC
TRBV5-1	TRBJ1-1	TRBD1	NA	CASSARTGRHTEAFF	TGCGCCAGCAGCGCCAGGACAGGGCGTCACACTGAAGCTTTCTTT
TRBV19	TRBJ2-4	TRBD2	NA	CASSILLSGVIAKNIQYF	TGTGCCAGTAGTATTCTCCTTAGCGGGGTCATAGCCAAAAACATTCAGTACTTC
TRBV4-2	TRBJ2-7	TRBD2	NA	CASSQETGLAEAYEQYF	TGTGCCAGCAGCCAAGAGACCGGACTAGCGGAAGCCTACGAGCAGTACTTC
TRBV7-8	TRBJ1-5	TRBD1	once	CASSWAGQGGSNQPQHF	TGTGCCAGCAGCTGGGCCGGACAGGGCGGAAGCAATCAGCCCCAGCATTTT
TRBV7-9	TRBJ1-2	NA	NA	CASSLVAGAKGGYTF	TGTGCCAGCAGCTTAGTAGCGGGGGCAAAGGGTGGCTACACCTTC
TRBV30	TRBJ1-1	TRBD1	NA	CAWSVPGTEENTEAFF	TGTGCCTGGAGTGTACCGGGGACAGAGGAGAACACTGAAGCTTTCTTT
TRBV5-6	TRBJ2-7	NA	NA	CASSLPFRDSYEQYF	TGTGCCAGCAGCCTCCCGTTTCGTGATTCCTACGAGCAGTACTTC
TRBV7-3	TRBJ1-6	NA	NA	CASSLVGYNSPLHF	TGTGCCAGCAGCTTAGTAGGCTATAATTCACCCCTCCACTTT
TRBV5-8	TRBJ2-1	TRBD2	NA	CTSSLSPSGYNEQFF	TGTACCAGCAGCTTGTCGCCTAGCGGGTACAATGAGCAGTTCTTC
TRBV19	TRBJ1-6	NA	NA	CASRGGHFFGTSPLHF	TGTGCCAGTAGGGGGGGACATTTTTTTGGAACTTCACCCCTCCACTTT
TRBV9	TRBJ2-7	NA	NA	CASSTEREQYF	TGTGCCAGCAGCACCGAGAGGGAGCAGTACTTC
TRBV14	TRBJ1-4	TRBD1	NA	CASSQDPGTANNEKLFF	TGTGCCAGCAGCCAAGATCCGGGGACAGCGAATAATGAAAAACTGTTTTTT
TRBV14	TRBJ2-2	NA	NA	CASSHFGTGELFF	TGTGCCAGCAGCCATTTCGGTACCGGGGAGCTGTTTTTT
TRBV29-1	TRBJ2-3	TRBD2	once	CSVVSSGEQQTDTDTQYF	TGCAGCGTTGTTTCCAGCGGGGAGCAACAAACCGACACAGATACGCAGTATTTT
TRBV27	TRBJ1-1	NA	NA	CASRRQSSNTEAFF	TGTGCCAGCAGGAGACAGTCCTCGAACACTGAAGCTTTCTTT
TRBV5-5	TRBJ1-5	TRBD1	NA	CASSLEGYRGDQPQHF	TGTGCCAGCAGCTTGGAGGGATACAGGGGGGATCAGCCCCAGCATTTT
TRBV4-3	TRBJ1-3	NA	NA	CASSRHSGSSGNTIYF	TGCGCCAGCAGCCGCCACAGCGGTAGCTCTGGAAACACCATATATTTT
TRBV21-1	TRBJ1-1	NA	NA	CASSRNVVHIRTEAFF	TGTGCCAGCAGTCGTAATGTAGTACACATTCGCACTGAAGCTTTCTTT
TRBV7-2	TRBJ2-7	TRBD1	NA	CASSLGTGGFFYEQYF	TGTGCCAGCAGCTTGGGGACAGGGGGCTTTTTCTACGAGCAGTACTTC
TRBV19	TRBJ2-5	NA	once	CASSGRRGAAETQYF	TGTGCCAGTAGTGGAAGGAGGGGGGCCGCAGAGACCCAGTACTTC